These 15 T cell receptor beta chains came from one sample sequenced in a study of shared clonotypes between healthy human individuals. Produced via immunoSEQ multiplex PCR; TCRdb's table is partial and in-frame only. The sample contains hundreds of thousands of clones, roughly 95% of which appear only once. The sequenced sample was naive CD4+ T cells sorted from blood. Subset described: CD45RA+ positively selected. The receptors were gathered from a woman aged 25 to 39 in good health.

The rearrangement uses TRBV25-1 and TRBJ1-4; D might be TRBD1 (5 bases). The CDR3 extends over 16 amino acids. V lost 8 bases, J lost 6 bases, and 22 bases lay in between. Germline CDR1 and CDR2: MGHDK and SYGVNS. The CDR3 region is CASRPRSGGRDEKLFF. CDR3 nucleotide sequence: TGTGCCAGCCGACCCAGAAGCGGGGGACGTGATGAAAAACTGTTTTTT.

The chain recombines TRBV2 with TRBJ2-1; TRBD1 or TRBD2 may be the D gene (6 bases each). With 0 bases removed from V and 2 bases from J, the gap between germline ends came to 11 bases. Per germline, CDR1 SNHLY and CDR2 FYNNEI. The CDR3 runs to 16 residues. The CDR3 DNA reads TGTGCCAGCAGTGAAGCGCCCCGGGGGCCCTACAATGAGCAGTTCTTC. It encodes CASSEAPRGPYNEQFF.

This clone was detected only a few times. The V call is TRBV30, the J call TRBJ1-1; no clear D. The CDR3 loop spans 14 amino acids. CDR1 is GTSNPN, CDR2 SVGIG, per germline (reference sequence). V gave up 0 bases and J gave up 2 bases, with 10 bases separating them. The CDR3 DNA is TGTGCCTGGAGTGTGAGAGGTACTAACACTGAAGCTTTCTTT. This gives the protein CAWSVRGTNTEAFF.

This sequence joins TRBV6-5 and TRBJ2-7, with D uncertain. V was clipped by 7 bases and J by 3 bases, with 7 bases between them. CDR3 length: 11 amino acids. CDR1 is MNHEY, CDR2 SVGAGI, per germline. CDR3 coding DNA: TGTGCCAGCATTTATCGCTACGAGCAGTACTTC. Protein: CASIYRYEQYF.

The chain carries TRBV20-1 and TRBJ2-7; no definite D call. V was shortened by 3 bases and J by 4 bases, with 7 bases between the two germline ends. In germline, CDR1 is DFQATT, CDR2 SNEGSKA (reference sequence). CDR3 length equals 11 residues. The CDR3 is CSASRSYEQYF. CDR3 nucleotides: TGCAGTGCTAGCAGATCTTACGAGCAGTACTTC.

The V gene is TRBV7-8, the J gene TRBJ2-7; TRBD2 aligns across 8 bases. Germline CDR1 SGHVS, CDR2 FQNEAQ. V lost 8 bases, J lost 2 bases, and 11 bases stayed unmatched. The CDR3 has 15 amino acids. CDR3 protein: CASADRGRGAYEQYF. The CDR3 nucleotides are TGTGCCAGCGCGGACCGGGGGCGGGGGGCCTACGAGCAGTACTTC.

The J gene is TRBJ2-7, the V gene TRBV28; possible D gene TRBD1, 6 bases. The CDR3 is 14 residues long. Trimming cost V 3 bases and J 0 bases, with 9 bases left between them. Germline-derived CDR1 and CDR2 are MDHEN and SYDVKM. The CDR3 here is CASSLAQGSYEQYF. The CDR3 DNA follows: TGTGCCAGCAGTTTGGCACAGGGCTCCTACGAGCAGTACTTC.

V usage is TRBV27 and J usage is TRBJ2-5, with unresolved D. The CDR3 consists of 15 residues. From germline, CDR1 is MNHEY and CDR2 SMNVEV (reference sequence). Trimming left V 4 bases short and J 0 bases short, with 12 bases between. The CDR3 is CASSSTYQYQETQYF. In nucleotides, the CDR3 is TGTGCCAGCAGTTCAACCTACCAGTACCAAGAGACCCAGTACTTC.

The V and J genes are TRBV18 and TRBJ1-1; no clear D. The CDR3 runs 16 residues. Germline CDR1 is KGHSH and CDR2 is LQKENI. V was clipped by 3 bases and J by 1 base, with 15 bases between them. The CDR3 is CASSPWVKVGNTEAFF. As DNA, the CDR3 is TGTGCCAGCTCACCTTGGGTGAAGGTGGGGAACACTGAAGCTTTCTTT.

The V gene is TRBV19, the J gene TRBJ2-1; a possible D gene is TRBD2 (6 bases). Germline CDR1 reads LNHDA; CDR2 reads SQIVND (reference sequence). This CDR3 spans 16 amino acids. Trimming stripped 3 bases from V and 2 bases from J, with 14 bases between. CDR3 in amino acids: CASSIFGGTAYNEQFF. CDR3 in DNA: TGTGCCAGTAGTATCTTTGGTGGGACTGCCTACAATGAGCAGTTCTTC.

CDR3 bases: TGCGCCAGCAGCTTAGACAGGTACACCGGGGAGCTGTTTTTT. Translated, it gives CASSLDRYTGELFF. The chain joins TRBV5-1 to TRBJ2-2; the D gene is possibly TRBD1 (6 bases). Trimming took 2 bases from V and 3 from J, leaving 8 bases between them. Per germline, CDR1 SGHRS and CDR2 YFSETQ. This CDR3 region has 14 residues.

This sequence joins TRBV7-2 and TRBJ2-1; 7 nucleotides line up with TRBD1. The trim removed 1 base at V and 6 bases at J, leaving 15 bases unmatched. The CDR3 is 18 amino acids. CDR1 is SGHTA, CDR2 FQGNSA, per germline. Here the CDR3 DNA reads TGTGCCAGCAGCTTAGTATTCCGGCGGAGACAGGGACGCAATGAGCAGTTCTTC. This translates into CASSLVFRRRQGRNEQFF. The full variable domain, rest sourced from reference TRBV7-2 and TRBJ2-1, is GAGVSQSPSNKVTEKGKDVELRCDPISGHTALYWYRQSLGQGLEFLIYFQGNSAPDKSGLPSDRFSAERTGGSVSTLTIQRTQQEDSAVYLCASSLVFRRRQGRNEQFFGPGTRLTVL.

This clone appeared once. This chain joins TRBV5-8 and TRBJ2-1; 8 positions agree with TRBD2. The V gene's germline CDR1 is SGHTS and CDR2 YDEGEE. CDR3 length: 18 amino acids. J lost 0 bases, V lost 0 bases, and 8 bases had no gene match. The CDR3 DNA sequence: TGTGCCAGCAGCTTGGCTGGCGGGGCGGGGGGCTCCTACAATGAGCAGTTCTTC. It is translated as CASSLAGGAGGSYNEQFF.

This clone was observed once. Written as DNA, the CDR3 is TGTGCCAGTAACCACGGGACTAGCGGTTACAATGAGCAGTTCTTC. Translation: CASNHGTSGYNEQFF. The chain recombines TRBV19 with TRBJ2-1; 11 nucleotides match TRBD2. The CDR3 is 15 residues long. V gave up 7 bases and J gave up 4 bases; unmatched junction bases: 6. The V gene's germline CDR1 is LNHDA and CDR2 SQIVND (reference sequence).

The rearrangement joins TRBV18 to TRBJ1-1, with D uncertain. CDR1 is KGHSH and CDR2 is LQKENI in the germline V gene. Trimming took 5 bases from V and 0 from J, leaving 7 bases between them. The CDR3 contains 13 residues. The chain's CDR3 is CASSSPVNTEAFF. DNA of the CDR3: TGTGCCAGCTCATCCCCAGTGAACACTGAAGCTTTCTTT. The full variable domain, its missing parts supplied by reference TRBV18 and TRBJ1-1, is NAGVMQNPRHLVRRRGQEARLRCSPMKGHSHVYWYRQLPEEGLKFMVYLQKENIIDESGMPKERFSAEFPKEGPSILRIQQVVRGDSAAYFCASSSPVNTEAFFGQGTRLTVV.